The rows below give T cell receptor beta chains drawn from one sample of a study of cytomegalovirus exposure and HLA in healthy donors. TCRdb's copy holds only in-frame clones and misses some; the assay was immunoSEQ multiplex PCR. The sample yields about 160,000 clones, about 85% seen once. Sequences were obtained from PBMCs. Every receptor here comes from a male donor in good health and CMV-seropositive. The CDR3 runs from the conserved cysteine through the conserved F or W. D genes are given only for firm matches. Expanded clones get a size class; other rows say once, few or many, or leave the size out.

clone size,D gene,V gene,J gene,CDR3 DNA,CDR3 protein
NA,TRBD2,TRBV15,TRBJ2-7,TGTGCCACCAGCAGCCTCGAGGCGGGAGCTTACGAGCAGTACTTC,CATSSLEAGAYEQYF
NA,TRBD2,TRBV28,TRBJ2-7,TGTGCCAGCAGTTTATTTCCTAGCGGGACCTTGCCCTACGAGCAGTACTTC,CASSLFPSGTLPYEQYF
NA,NA,TRBV30,TRBJ1-1,TGTGCCTCCGGGGGAGCTGAAGCTTTCTTT,CASGGAEAFF
NA,NA,TRBV5-8,TRBJ2-5,TGTGCCAGCTTTTCCTCGGGGTGGGAGACCCAGTACTTC,CASFSSGWETQYF
NA,TRBD1,TRBV6-5,TRBJ1-1,TGTGCCAGCAGAATTGACAGGGGAGGGCCCGAAGCTTTCTTT,CASRIDRGGPEAFF
NA,TRBD1,TRBV30,TRBJ2-6,TGTGCCTGGATGGTAGACAGGGGGCTTACTGGGGCCAACGTCCTGACTTTC,CAWMVDRGLTGANVLTF
NA,NA,TRBV4-2,TRBJ2-7,TGTGCCAGCAGCCAAGATCTCGGGGGAGGAAGCTCCTACGAGCAGTACTTC,CASSQDLGGGSSYEQYF
NA,NA,TRBV27,TRBJ2-5,TGTGCCAGCAGTTTAAATTTTTGGAGACAAGAGACCCAGTACTTC,CASSLNFWRQETQYF
NA,TRBD1,TRBV5-4,TRBJ1-2,TGTGCCAGCAGCTTTATTCAGGGGGCGGTCTATGGCTACACCTTC,CASSFIQGAVYGYTF
NA,NA,TRBV7-2,TRBJ2-7,TGTGCCAGCAGCTTTCTAGCGCGCGAGCAGTACTTC,CASSFLAREQYF
few,NA,TRBV7-9,TRBJ2-5,TGTGCCAGCAGCCCAATAGGAGGGGTGGAGCAGTACTTC,CASSPIGGVEQYF
NA,NA,TRBV9,TRBJ2-7,TGTGCCAGCAGCGCCTCCAGCGGCTCTTCCTACGAGCAGTACTTC,CASSASSGSSYEQYF
once,TRBD2,TRBV14,TRBJ2-3,TGTGCCAGCAGCCAGGGGAAGCGGGAGATGGGCACAGATACGCAGTATTTT,CASSQGKREMGTDTQYF
NA,TRBD2,TRBV27,TRBJ2-3,TGTGCCAGCAGTTTATCGGGGAGGGCGACAGATACGCAGTATTTT,CASSLSGRATDTQYF
few,TRBD2,TRBV19,TRBJ2-1,TGTGCCAGTAGCTTACTAGCGGCGAGACGTGAGCAGTTCTTC,CASSLLAARREQFF
few,NA,TRBV15,TRBJ1-1,TGTGCCACCAGCAGAGAGGCCTCCTTTGAAGCTTTCTTT,CATSREASFEAFF
NA,NA,TRBV6-5,TRBJ1-2,TGTGCCAGCAGTTACCCCTCGGGGGAGGGCTACACCTTC,CASSYPSGEGYTF
NA,TRBD1,TRBV6-5,TRBJ2-7,TGTGCCAGCAGTTACTCTCCGGGACAGGGCTACGAGCAGTACTTC,CASSYSPGQGYEQYF
NA,TRBD1,TRBV11-3,TRBJ1-1,TGTGCCAGCAGCCCCGGGGACAGGAACACTGAAGCTTTCTTT,CASSPGDRNTEAFF
NA,TRBD2,TRBV5-1,TRBJ2-3,TGCGCCAGCAGCCATTACGGACTAGCGGGAGGCCGTAGCACAGATACGCAGTATTTT,CASSHYGLAGGRSTDTQYF
NA,NA,TRBV7-9,TRBJ2-7,TGTGCCAGCAGCTTAGGGGCGGAGCAGTACTTC,CASSLGAEQYF
NA,NA,TRBV7-6,TRBJ1-2,TGTGCCAGCAGCTTCGGTCGGGGGATCTATGGCTACACCTTC,CASSFGRGIYGYTF
NA,NA,TRBV19,TRBJ2-3,TGTGCCAGTAGTATAGACCCAGACAGGAGCACAGATACGCAGTATTTT,CASSIDPDRSTDTQYF
NA,TRBD2,TRBV5-1,TRBJ2-1,TGCGCCAGCAGCTCTGGACTAGCGATCAGGAGCTCCTACAATGAGCAGTTCTTC,CASSSGLAIRSSYNEQFF
NA,NA,TRBV6-1,TRBJ1-3,TGTGCCAGCGACGGGACAAGGGGAAACACCATATATTTT,CASDGTRGNTIYF